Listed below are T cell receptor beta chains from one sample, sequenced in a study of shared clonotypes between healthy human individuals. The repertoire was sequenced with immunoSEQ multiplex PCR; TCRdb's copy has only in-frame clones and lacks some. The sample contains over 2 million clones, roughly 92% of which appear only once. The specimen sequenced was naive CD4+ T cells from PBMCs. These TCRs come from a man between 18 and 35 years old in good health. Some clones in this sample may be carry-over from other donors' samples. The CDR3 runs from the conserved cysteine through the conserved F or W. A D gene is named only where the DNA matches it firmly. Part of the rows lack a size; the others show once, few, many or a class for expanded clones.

CDR3 protein: CASIPAGTSYEQYF
CDR3 DNA: TGTGCCAGCATTCCAGCGGGAACCTCCTACGAGCAGTACTTC
J gene: TRBJ2-7
V gene: TRBV28
clone size: .
D gene: TRBD2

CDR3 protein: CASSPTGGTYEQYF
CDR3 DNA: TGTGCCAGCAGCCCTACAGGGGGGACCTACGAGCAGTACTTC
J gene: TRBJ2-7
V gene: TRBV7-9
clone size: .
D gene: TRBD1

CDR3 protein: CASSYSSPGSGNTIYF
CDR3 DNA: TGTGCCAGCAGTTACTCTTCCCCGGGCTCTGGAAACACCATATATTTT
J gene: TRBJ1-3
V gene: TRBV6-6
clone size: once
D gene: .

CDR3 protein: CASTAGTGSYEQYF
CDR3 DNA: TGTGCCAGCACTGCCGGGACAGGGTCTTACGAGCAGTACTTC
J gene: TRBJ2-7
V gene: TRBV6-6
clone size: .
D gene: TRBD1

CDR3 protein: CASSDWVSGANVLTF
CDR3 DNA: TGTGCCAGCAGTGATTGGGTCTCTGGGGCCAACGTCCTGACTTTC
J gene: TRBJ2-6
V gene: TRBV25-1
clone size: .
D gene: .

CDR3 protein: CASSLPTGLSAEQYF
CDR3 DNA: TGTGCCAGCAGTTTACCGACAGGACTATCAGCCGAGCAGTACTTC
J gene: TRBJ2-7
V gene: TRBV28
clone size: .
D gene: .

CDR3 protein: CAPEGGEDTEAFF
CDR3 DNA: TGTGCCCCTGAGGGTGGGGAGGACACTGAAGCTTTCTTT
J gene: TRBJ1-1
V gene: TRBV6-1
clone size: few
D gene: .

CDR3 protein: CASSENSGRGLYEQYF
CDR3 DNA: TGTGCCAGCAGTGAGAATAGCGGCAGGGGGTTGTACGAGCAGTACTTC
J gene: TRBJ2-7
V gene: TRBV25-1
clone size: .
D gene: .

CDR3 protein: CASSEGATGNTIYF
CDR3 DNA: TGTGCCAGCAGTGAAGGGGCCACTGGAAACACCATATATTTT
J gene: TRBJ1-3
V gene: TRBV6-1
clone size: .
D gene: .

CDR3 protein: CASRLDRGGNEQFF
CDR3 DNA: TGCGCCAGCCGACTGGACAGGGGCGGGAATGAGCAGTTCTTC
J gene: TRBJ2-1
V gene: TRBV5-1
clone size: .
D gene: TRBD1

CDR3 protein: CASSQAGVGGNTIYF
CDR3 DNA: TGCGCCAGCAGCCAAGCGGGGGTTGGGGGAAACACCATATATTTT
J gene: TRBJ1-3
V gene: TRBV5-1
clone size: .
D gene: .

CDR3 protein: CASSLLRSRPGYEQYF
CDR3 DNA: TGTGCCAGCAGTTTGTTGCGATCCCGCCCAGGCTACGAGCAGTACTTC
J gene: TRBJ2-7
V gene: TRBV27
clone size: .
D gene: .

CDR3 protein: CASSFDQYQYF
CDR3 DNA: TGTGCCAGCAGCTTCGACCAGTATCAGTATTTT
J gene: TRBJ2-3
V gene: TRBV11-2
clone size: .
D gene: .

CDR3 protein: CASGSSYALYEQYF
CDR3 DNA: TGTGCCAGCGGTTCTAGTTATGCCCTCTACGAGCAGTACTTC
J gene: TRBJ2-7
V gene: TRBV28
clone size: .
D gene: .

CDR3 protein: CASSPPGYEGVQETQYF
CDR3 DNA: TGTGCCAGCTCACCACCGGGATACGAAGGGGTCCAAGAGACCCAGTACTTC
J gene: TRBJ2-5
V gene: TRBV18
clone size: .
D gene: .

CDR3 protein: CASSSGGDSNEKLFF
CDR3 DNA: TGTGCCAGCAGCTCGGGAGGGGACAGTAATGAAAAACTGTTTTTT
J gene: TRBJ1-4
V gene: TRBV7-9
clone size: .
D gene: TRBD1

CDR3 protein: CASSEGGQRPSF
CDR3 DNA: TGTGCCAGCAGCGAGGGAGGACAGCGCCCTTCATTT
J gene: TRBJ1-1
V gene: TRBV9
clone size: .
D gene: .

CDR3 protein: CASSPGVYNEQFF
CDR3 DNA: TGTGCCAGCAGTCCAGGGGTTTACAATGAGCAGTTCTTC
J gene: TRBJ2-1
V gene: TRBV6-6
clone size: .
D gene: .

CDR3 protein: CASSPRESNTGELFF
CDR3 DNA: TGTGCCAGCTCACCACGGGAAAGCAACACCGGGGAGCTGTTTTTT
J gene: TRBJ2-2
V gene: TRBV18
clone size: .
D gene: .

CDR3 protein: CASSLAYESGTSLYEQYF
CDR3 DNA: TGTGCCAGCAGCTTAGCTTATGAATCCGGGACTAGTCTCTACGAGCAGTACTTC
J gene: TRBJ2-7
V gene: TRBV11-2
clone size: .
D gene: TRBD2

CDR3 protein: CASSIGGSYSDTQYF
CDR3 DNA: TGTGCCAGTAGTATCGGCGGGAGTTACTCAGATACGCAGTATTTT
J gene: TRBJ2-3
V gene: TRBV19
clone size: once
D gene: TRBD2

CDR3 protein: CASSLGGARPQHF
CDR3 DNA: TGTGCCAGCAGCTTAGGGGGGGCTCGGCCCCAGCATTTT
J gene: TRBJ1-5
V gene: TRBV7-9
clone size: .
D gene: .

CDR3 protein: CASSHHRAPSYEQYF
CDR3 DNA: TGCGCCAGCAGCCACCACAGGGCTCCCTCCTACGAGCAGTACTTC
J gene: TRBJ2-7
V gene: TRBV4-3
clone size: once
D gene: .

CDR3 protein: CASSVRRTSGTDTQYF
CDR3 DNA: TGTGCCAGCAGCGTCAGAAGGACTAGCGGCACAGATACGCAGTATTTT
J gene: TRBJ2-3
V gene: TRBV7-2
clone size: once
D gene: TRBD2

CDR3 protein: CASSIYTGTGDNEQFF
CDR3 DNA: TGTGCCAGTAGTATCTATACCGGGACAGGAGACAATGAGCAGTTCTTC
J gene: TRBJ2-1
V gene: TRBV19
clone size: .
D gene: TRBD1

CDR3 protein: CSASGETQYF
CDR3 DNA: TGCAGTGCTAGCGGGGAGACCCAGTACTTC
J gene: TRBJ2-5
V gene: TRBV20-1
clone size: .
D gene: .

CDR3 protein: CASSVRGPSSYEQYF
CDR3 DNA: TGTGCCAGCAGCGTACGCGGGCCGAGCTCCTACGAGCAGTACTTC
J gene: TRBJ2-7
V gene: TRBV9
clone size: .
D gene: .